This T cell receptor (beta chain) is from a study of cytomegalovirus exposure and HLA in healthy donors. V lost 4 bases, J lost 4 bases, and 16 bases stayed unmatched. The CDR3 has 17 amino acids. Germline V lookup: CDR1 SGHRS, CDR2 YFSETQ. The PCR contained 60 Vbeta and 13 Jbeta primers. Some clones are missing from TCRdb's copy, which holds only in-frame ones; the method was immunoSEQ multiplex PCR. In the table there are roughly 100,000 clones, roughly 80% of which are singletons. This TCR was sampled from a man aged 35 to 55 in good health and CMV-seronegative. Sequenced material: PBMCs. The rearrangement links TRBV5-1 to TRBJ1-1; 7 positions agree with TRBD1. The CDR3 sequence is CASSLAGQVRVGTEAFF. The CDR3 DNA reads TGCGCCAGCAGCCTCGCTGGACAGGTAAGGGTGGGCACTGAAGCTTTCTTT.